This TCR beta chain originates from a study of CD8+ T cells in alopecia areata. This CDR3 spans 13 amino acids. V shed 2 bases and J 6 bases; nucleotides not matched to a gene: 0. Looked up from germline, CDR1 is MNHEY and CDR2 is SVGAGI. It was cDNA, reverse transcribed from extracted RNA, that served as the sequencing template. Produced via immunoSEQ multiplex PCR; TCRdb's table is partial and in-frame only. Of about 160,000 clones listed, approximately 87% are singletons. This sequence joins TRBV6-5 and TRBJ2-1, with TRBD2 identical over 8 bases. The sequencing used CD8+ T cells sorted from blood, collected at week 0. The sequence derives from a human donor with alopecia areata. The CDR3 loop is CASSYGTSNEQFF. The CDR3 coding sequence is TGTGCCAGCAGTTACGGGACTAGCAATGAGCAGTTCTTC.